One sample yielded the 19 T cell receptor beta chains listed below, sequenced in a study of regulatory T cells in long-lasting Graves disease. With iRepertoire HTBI primers and Arm-PCR of CDR3 regions, TCR beta libraries were built. Via MiXCR, TCRdb re-called the multiplex PCR reads, giving one row per CDR3 protein. In the table there are approximately 270,000 distinct CDR3 sequences, approximately 18% of which are singletons. Time point indicated: newly diagnosed GD, antithyroid drugs for less than 3 months. RNA isolated from PBMCs was used to make the TCR library. The same data also went into a second study, on T cells in Graves' hyperthyroidism and ophthalmopathy.

Here the sequenced sample was peripheral blood mononuclear cells (PBMCs), taken at new diagnosis, from a patient treated with antithyroid drugs. The receptors stem from a woman aged 25 to 39 with Graves disease.

This clonotype was counted only a few times. A much larger clone is a single base away; this may be a read error. The chain carries TRBV5-8 and TRBJ2-2, with D maybe TRBD1 (6 bases). This CDR3 comprises 16 residues. V lost 3 bases and J lost 3, with 15 bases in between. Germline loops: CDR1 SGHTS, CDR2 YDEGEE. The CDR3, as DNA: TGTGCCAGCAGCTCCCAGGCAGGGGTTGACACCGGGGAGCTGTTTTTT. Amino acid sequence: CASSSQAGVDTGELFF. Together with reference TRBV5-8 and TRBJ2-2, the CDR3 gives the full variable domain: EAGVTQSPTHLIKTRGQQATLRCSPISGHTSVYWYQQALGLGLQFLLWYDEGEERNRGNFPPRFSGRQFPNYSSELNVNALELEDSALYLCASSSQAGVDTGELFFGEGSRLTVL.

The CDR3 DNA is TGTGCCAGCATGCCAGGGGGCGGCAATCAGCCCCAGCATTTT. It encodes CASMPGGGNQPQHF. V is TRBV6-5 and J is TRBJ1-5, with 8 bases that match TRBD1. Unmatched junction bases numbered 4, after V lost 7 bases and J lost 2 bases. CDR3 length equals 14 residues. Per germline, CDR1 MNHEY and CDR2 SVGAGI.

This clonotype came up a few times. The junction does not match germline at one end; this may be a read error. This chain joins TRBV5-1 and TRBJ1-1; weak D call: TRBD1 (6 bases). The CDR3 contains 16 residues. The germline V gene encodes CDR1 SGHRS and CDR2 YFSETQ. Here the CDR3 reads CASSPLGGQGNTETFF. The CDR3 nucleotides are TGCGCCAGCAGCCCATTAGGGGGGCAGGGGAACACTGAAACTTTCTTT.

As to this clonotype: A read error likely explains this, since a far larger clone differs by one base. No conserved phenylalanine or tryptophan is present at the end of the CDR3, so a read error is the likely explanation. V gene TRBV6-2 or TRBV6-3 combines with J gene TRBJ1-1; D uncertain. The V end was cut by 4 bases, the J end by 5 bases, with 14 bases between. Germline values: CDR1 MNHEY, CDR2 SVGEGT. This CDR3 spans 14 amino acids. CDR3 protein: CASSSREGKTEAFL. Written as DNA, the CDR3 is TGTGCCAGCAGTTCCCGGGAGGGTAAAACTGAAGCTTTCCTT.

This clonotype was observed at least ten times. The chain employs TRBV20-1 and TRBJ2-4; TRBD1 agrees at 7 bases. CDR1 and CDR2 (germline): DFQATT, SNEGSKA (reference sequence). The CDR3 is made up of 14 amino acids. The trim removed 5 bases at V and 1 base at J, leaving 5 bases unmatched. The CDR3 reads CSAPLQGAKNIQYF. For the CDR3, the DNA is TGCAGTGCTCCCCTACAGGGGGCCAAAAACATTCAGTACTTC.

The V call is TRBV20-1, the J call TRBJ2-7, with D hard to call. With 0 bases removed from V and 6 bases from J, the gap between germline ends came to 9 bases. CDR3 size: 12 residues. Germline CDR1 reads DFQATT; CDR2 reads SNEGSKA (reference sequence). CDR3 DNA sequence: TGCAGTGCTAGAGATCAGTCCCTCGAGCAGTACTTC. This sequence encodes CSARDQSLEQYF.

The genes are TRBV20-1 and TRBJ1-2; 10 positions match TRBD1. Germline V CDR1 and CDR2: DFQATT, SNEGSKA (reference sequence). Trimming removed 0 bases from V and 9 bases from J; junction bases left unmatched: 7. This CDR3 region has 14 residues. The DNA of the CDR3 is TGCAGTGCTAGAGATGCGGGACAGGGGACTCGCTACACCTTC. It translates to CSARDAGQGTRYTF.

This clonotype was picked up a small number of times. The chain joins TRBV6-1 to TRBJ1-6; TRBD1 is a possible D gene (5 bases). The ends were cut back, 7 bases at V and 0 bases at J, with 16 bases in the middle. Germline loops: CDR1 MNHNS, CDR2 SASEGT. The CDR3 is 17 amino acids. CDR3 amino acids: CASTREGGSSYNSPLHF. CDR3 DNA: TGTGCCAGCACCAGGGAGGGAGGGAGCTCCTATAATTCACCCCTCCACTTT.

V is TRBV12-3 or TRBV12-4 and J is TRBJ1-6; 9 bases fit TRBD1. This CDR3 has 13 amino acids. Losses at the gene ends were 6 bases for V and 9 bases for J; bases not matched to a gene: 3. CDR3 residues: CASRGTGLSPLHF. DNA for the CDR3: TGTGCCAGCAGGGGGACAGGGCTTTCACCCCTCCACTTT.

Many counts were recorded for this clonotype. The rearrangement links TRBV20-1 to TRBJ2-7, with 8 bases matching TRBD2. The V gene's germline CDR1 is DFQATT and CDR2 SNEGSKA (reference sequence). The junction had 5 bases not matched to a gene; V was cut back by 6 bases and J by 4 bases. The length of the CDR3 is 12 residues. CDR3 sequence: CSATREGYEQYF. DNA for the CDR3: TGCAGTGCCACACGGGAGGGATACGAGCAGTACTTC.

The CDR3 DNA reads as TGCAGTGCCCCACGTATGCACACCGGGGAGCTGTTTTTT. This gives the protein CSAPRMHTGELFF. This rearrangement joins TRBV20-1 to TRBJ2-2; D unclear. Per the germline V gene, CDR1 is DFQATT and CDR2 is SNEGSKA (reference sequence). The V end was cut by 6 bases, the J end by 3 bases, with 11 bases between. The CDR3 totals 13 residues.

Many counts were recorded for this clonotype. The rearrangement uses TRBV14 and TRBJ1-2; maybe TRBD1 (6 bases). With 4 bases removed from V and 6 bases from J, the gap between germline ends came to 21 bases. Germline CDR1 SGHDN, CDR2 FVKESK. This CDR3 has 16 residues. The CDR3 spells CASSRSDRANLDGYTF. The CDR3 DNA reads TGTGCCAGCAGCCGGTCGGACAGAGCAAATCTTGATGGCTACACCTTC.

This clonotype has at least ten counts. The J gene is TRBJ1-5, the V gene TRBV20-1; 7 bases are shared with TRBD1. Germline CDR1 reads DFQATT; CDR2 reads SNEGSKA (reference sequence). The trim removed 0 bases at V and 1 base at J, leaving 3 bases unmatched. This CDR3 contains 15 residues. CDR3 sequence reads: CSARDRGQSNQPQHF. For the CDR3, the DNA is TGCAGTGCTAGAGATAGGGGGCAGAGCAATCAGCCCCAGCATTTT.

This clonotype occurred once. The V gene is TRBV19, the J gene TRBJ2-5, with unresolved D. V was shortened by 6 bases and J by 2 bases, with 10 bases between the two germline ends. CDR1 is LNHDA and CDR2 is SQIVND in the germline V gene (reference sequence). This CDR3 has 13 residues. CDR3 sequence (DNA): TGTGCCAGTAGGGGATGGCGGCAAGAGACCCAGTACTTC. Encoded protein: CASRGWRQETQYF.

This clonotype was recorded many times. The J gene is TRBJ1-2, the V gene TRBV5-1; D is perhaps TRBD1 (6 bases). Trimming removed 4 bases at V and 2 bases at J, with 15 bases between. The CDR3 length is 15 residues. Germline CDR1 is SGHRS and CDR2 is YFSETQ. CDR3 sequence reads: CASSLNRVLNYGYTF. The CDR3 DNA is TGCGCCAGCAGCCTCAACAGGGTTTTGAACTATGGCTACACCTTC.

This clonotype came up many times. The junction departs from the called germline gene at one end, perhaps through a read error. This chain joins TRBV5-1 and TRBJ2-3, with a possible D match to TRBD1 (6 bases). CDR1 SGHRS and CDR2 YFSETQ come from the germline V gene. There are 14 residues in the CDR3. CDR3 nucleotides: TGTGCCAGCAGCGGTGGTCAGGGGCAGGATACGCAGTATTTT. It encodes CASSGGQGQDTQYF.

The sample holds many counts of this clonotype. This chain links TRBV12-3 or TRBV12-4 with TRBJ1-1; 7 nucleotides line up with TRBD1. There are 13 residues in the CDR3. The ends lost 3 bases at V and 6 bases at J; junction bases unmatched: 4. The CDR3 is CASSFGTESEAFF. In DNA, the CDR3 is TGTGCCAGCAGTTTCGGGACAGAGTCTGAAGCTTTCTTT.

This clonotype has a handful of counts. This may be a read error: a much more frequent sequence differs by one nucleotide. V and J are TRBV6-1 and TRBJ1-1; 7 bases map to TRBD1. Germline trimming cut 7 bases from V and 6 bases from J; bases unmatched to any gene: 8. The CDR3 runs to 13 residues. In germline, CDR1 is MNHNS, CDR2 SASEGT. The CDR3 spells CASKRDSDAEAFF. CDR3 sequence (DNA): TGTGCCAGCAAGCGGGACAGCGACGCTGAAGCTTTCTTT.

This clonotype has just a few counts. The chain couples TRBV6-1 to TRBJ1-5; D unclear. The CDR3 has 16 amino acids. Trimming cost V 1 base and J 2 bases, with 12 bases left between them. Germline V gives CDR1 MNHNS, CDR2 SASEGT. The CDR3 region has the DNA TGTGCCAGCAGTGAAGATGTGGGGTCGGGCAATCAGCCCCAGCATTTT. Translating it yields CASSEDVGSGNQPQHF.